The T cell receptor beta chain under discussion was sequenced for a study of blood T cell repertoires in COVID-19. Profiled with immunoSEQ multiplex PCR; TCRdb holds only in-frame clones, not every one. This table has about 360,000 clones, 70% to 85% appearing once. Germline values: CDR1 MNHNY, CDR2 SVGAGI (reference sequence). The CDR3 length is 13 residues. V was cut by 2 bases and J by 10 bases, with 12 bases left in between. The chain combines TRBV6-6 with TRBJ2-1; D not certain. The sequence derives from a human donor with acute or convalescent COVID-19. The donor label of this sample is uncertain. The sample comprised peripheral blood. The CDR3 sequence is CASSYATRWEQFF. Written as DNA, the CDR3 is TGTGCCAGCAGTTACGCGACGAGGTGGGAGCAGTTCTTC.